This T cell receptor beta chain was recorded in a study of blood T cell repertoires in COVID-19. The CDR3 has 12 amino acids. The germline gives CDR1 SGHRS, CDR2 YFSETQ. Trimming removed 8 bases from V and 4 bases from J; junction bases left unmatched: 2. The method was immunoSEQ multiplex PCR; TCRdb's version includes in-frame clones alone and lacks a portion of them. Among some 130,000 clones listed, 88% were seen once. Only a few counts were recorded for this clone. The sequence derives from a man between 65 and 85 years old with active COVID-19. This chain links TRBV5-1 with TRBJ1-4; 7 bases agree with TRBD1. The sample taken for sequencing was peripheral blood. The CDR3 is CARGGDNEKLFF. The DNA of the CDR3 is TGCGCCAGAGGGGGCGATAATGAAAAACTGTTTTTT.